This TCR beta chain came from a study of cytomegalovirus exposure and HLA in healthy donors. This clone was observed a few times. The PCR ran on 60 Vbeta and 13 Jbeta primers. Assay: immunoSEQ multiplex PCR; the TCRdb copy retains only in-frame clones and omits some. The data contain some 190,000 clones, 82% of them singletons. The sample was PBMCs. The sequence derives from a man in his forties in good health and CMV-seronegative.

The CDR3, as DNA: TGCGCCAGCAGCTTGGGCGGCAGGGGGCCAGGTAATGAGCAGTTCTTC. This translates into CASSLGGRGPGNEQFF. This chain links TRBV5-1 with TRBJ2-1; 8 bases fit TRBD1. Germline loops: CDR1 SGHRS, CDR2 YFSETQ. The CDR3 totals 16 residues. J gave up 7 bases and V 0 bases, and 9 bases lay outside the gene matches.